This T cell receptor beta chain was recorded in a study of cytomegalovirus exposure and HLA in healthy donors. Of note for this clone: Its antigen is currently unknown.

Overall study findings and caveats: Cytomegalovirus status was reportedly diagnosed by the classifier with high sensitivity and specificity. Rarity marked most TCR sequences, yet some public TCRs occurred in many donors. The finding came from a later analysis; first-cohort TCR clusters tended to co-occur in the roughly 120 validation repertoires. Researchers catalogued about 160 TCR beta chains as cytomegalovirus-associated.

Here immunoSEQ multiplex PCR was the method, and the copy in TCRdb shows in-frame clones only, minus some. The table has around 220,000 clones, approximately 86% seen once. This CDR3 comprises 15 residues. CDR1 and CDR2 from the germline V gene are SEHNR and FQNEAQ (reference sequence). V lost 4 bases to trimming and J lost 3 bases; unmatched junction nucleotides: 9. Sequenced sample: PBMCs. The TCR sequence derives from a woman younger than 35 in good health and CMV-seronegative. The chain combines TRBV7-9 with TRBJ2-7; the match to TRBD1 covers 7 bases. In DNA, the CDR3 is TGTGCCAGCAGCTCTAGACAGGGCGCGCACTACGAGCAGTACTTC. Translating gives CASSSRQGAHYEQYF.